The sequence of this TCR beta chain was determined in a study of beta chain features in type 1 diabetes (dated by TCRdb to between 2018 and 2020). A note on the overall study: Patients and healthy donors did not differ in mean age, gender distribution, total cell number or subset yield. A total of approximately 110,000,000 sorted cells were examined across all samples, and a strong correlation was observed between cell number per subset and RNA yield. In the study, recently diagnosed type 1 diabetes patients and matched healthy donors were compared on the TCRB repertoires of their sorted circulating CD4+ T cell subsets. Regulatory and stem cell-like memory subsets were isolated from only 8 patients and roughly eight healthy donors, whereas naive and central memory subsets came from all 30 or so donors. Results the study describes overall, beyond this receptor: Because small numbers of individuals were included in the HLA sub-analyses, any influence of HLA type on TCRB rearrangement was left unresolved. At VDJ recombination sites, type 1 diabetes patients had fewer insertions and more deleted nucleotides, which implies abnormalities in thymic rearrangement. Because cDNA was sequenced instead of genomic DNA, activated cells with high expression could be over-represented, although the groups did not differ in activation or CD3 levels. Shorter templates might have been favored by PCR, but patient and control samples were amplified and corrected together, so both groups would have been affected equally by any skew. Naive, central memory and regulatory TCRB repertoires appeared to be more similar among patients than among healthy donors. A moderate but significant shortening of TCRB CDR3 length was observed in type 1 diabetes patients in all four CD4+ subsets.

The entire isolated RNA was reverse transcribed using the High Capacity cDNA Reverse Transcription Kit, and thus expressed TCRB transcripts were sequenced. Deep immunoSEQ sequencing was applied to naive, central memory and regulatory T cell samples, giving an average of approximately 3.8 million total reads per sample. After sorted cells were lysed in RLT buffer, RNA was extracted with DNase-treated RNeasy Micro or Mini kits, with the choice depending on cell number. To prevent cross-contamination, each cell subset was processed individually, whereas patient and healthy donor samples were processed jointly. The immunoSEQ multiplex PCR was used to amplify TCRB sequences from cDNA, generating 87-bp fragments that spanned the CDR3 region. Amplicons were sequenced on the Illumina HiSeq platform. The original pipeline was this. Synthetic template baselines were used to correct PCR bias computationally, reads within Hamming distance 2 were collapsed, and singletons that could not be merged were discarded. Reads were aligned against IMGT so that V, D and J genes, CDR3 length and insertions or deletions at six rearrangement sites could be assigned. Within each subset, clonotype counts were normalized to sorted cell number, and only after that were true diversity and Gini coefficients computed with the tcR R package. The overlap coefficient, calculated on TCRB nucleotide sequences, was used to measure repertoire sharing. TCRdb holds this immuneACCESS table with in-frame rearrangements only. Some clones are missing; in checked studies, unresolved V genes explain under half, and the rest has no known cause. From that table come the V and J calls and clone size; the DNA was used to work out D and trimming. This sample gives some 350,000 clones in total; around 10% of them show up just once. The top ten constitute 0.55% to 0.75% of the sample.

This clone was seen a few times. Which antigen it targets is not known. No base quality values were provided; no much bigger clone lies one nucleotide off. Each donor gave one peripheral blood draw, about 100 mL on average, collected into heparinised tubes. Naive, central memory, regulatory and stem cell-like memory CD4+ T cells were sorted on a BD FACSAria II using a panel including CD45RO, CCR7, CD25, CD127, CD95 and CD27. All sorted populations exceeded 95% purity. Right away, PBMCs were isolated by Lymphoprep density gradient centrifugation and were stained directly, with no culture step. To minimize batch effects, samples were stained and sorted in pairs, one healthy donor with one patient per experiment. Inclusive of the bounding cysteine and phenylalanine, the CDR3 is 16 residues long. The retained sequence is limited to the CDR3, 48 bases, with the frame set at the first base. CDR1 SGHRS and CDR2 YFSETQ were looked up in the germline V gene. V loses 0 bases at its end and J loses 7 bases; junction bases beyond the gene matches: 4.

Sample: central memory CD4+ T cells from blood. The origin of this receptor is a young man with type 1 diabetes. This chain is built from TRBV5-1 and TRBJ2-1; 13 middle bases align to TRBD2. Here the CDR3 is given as CASSLEGLAGLNEQFF. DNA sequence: TGCGCCAGCAGCTTGGAGGGACTAGCGGGGCTAAATGAGCAGTTCTTC.